This is a list of T cell receptor beta chains from one sample in a study of OX40 agonist ivuxolimab in advanced cancers. This table comes from immunoSEQ multiplex PCR, and its TCRdb copy is limited to in-frame clones, with some not included. Counted here are 75,000 to 95,000 clones, around 87% occurring once; the ten biggest clones make up about 2.6%. Here the sequenced sample was CD4+ or CD8+ T cells sorted from blood, taken in a trial of the OX40 agonist ivuxolimab. The receptors stem from an adult with an advanced solid tumor such as melanoma, head and neck, liver or kidney cancer. Each CDR3 is given with its conserved first and last residue. Each record gives: D gene, V gene, clone size, J gene, CDR3 protein, CDR3 DNA. A D gene is named only where the DNA matches it firmly. A clone size is listed for some rows: how often the clone was seen (once, few, many), or a class if it is expanded.

D: TRBD1
V: TRBV28
size: .
J: TRBJ2-1
CDR3: CASSLDRINEQFF
DNA: TGTGCCAGCAGTTTGGACAGGATCAATGAGCAGTTCTTC

D: TRBD2
V: TRBV6-4
size: .
J: TRBJ2-3
CDR3: CASSEGTSGGPDADTQYF
DNA: TGTGCCAGCAGTGAGGGGACTAGCGGGGGGCCCGACGCAGATACGCAGTATTTT

D: .
V: TRBV5-1
size: .
J: TRBJ2-1
CDR3: CASGRDEQFF
DNA: TGCGCCAGCGGGCGTGATGAGCAGTTCTTC

D: .
V: TRBV28
size: .
J: TRBJ1-3
CDR3: CASSPPLQAANTIYF
DNA: TGTGCCAGCAGTCCCCCTCTCCAGGCGGCAAACACCATATATTTT

D: .
V: TRBV4-2
size: few
J: TRBJ2-3
CDR3: CASSQDRVGETTDTQYF
DNA: TGTGCCAGCAGCCAAGATCGGGTCGGGGAGACCACAGATACGCAGTATTTT

D: .
V: TRBV7-2
size: .
J: TRBJ1-1
CDR3: CASSPNRGMNTEAFF
DNA: TGTGCCAGCAGCCCGAATCGTGGAATGAACACTGAAGCTTTCTTT

D: .
V: TRBV4-2
size: once
J: TRBJ1-4
CDR3: CASSQAGAAGEKLFF
DNA: TGTGCCAGCAGCCAAGCCGGGGCCGCGGGTGAAAAACTGTTTTTT

D: .
V: TRBV28
size: .
J: TRBJ2-1
CDR3: CASRSPGAGTYNEQFF
DNA: TGTGCCAGCAGATCCCCAGGGGCTGGAACCTACAATGAGCAGTTCTTC

D: TRBD1
V: TRBV15
size: .
J: TRBJ1-1
CDR3: CATSRDGTGRTF
DNA: TGTGCCACCAGCAGAGATGGGACAGGGCGTACATTT

D: .
V: TRBV28
size: .
J: TRBJ1-5
CDR3: CASGGSSQPQHF
DNA: TGTGCCAGCGGCGGGTCGTCTCAGCCCCAGCATTTT

D: .
V: TRBV30
size: .
J: TRBJ2-7
CDR3: CAWSVGPASSYEQYF
DNA: TGTGCCTGGAGTGTAGGTCCCGCTAGCTCCTACGAGCAGTACTTC

D: TRBD1
V: TRBV12-5
size: .
J: TRBJ1-5
CDR3: CASEDPDRGNQPQHF
DNA: TGTGCTAGTGAGGACCCCGACAGGGGGAATCAGCCCCAGCATTTT

D: .
V: TRBV4-3
size: .
J: TRBJ2-3
CDR3: CASSQEQGRGTDTQYF
DNA: TGCGCCAGCAGCCAAGAGCAGGGTCGGGGCACAGATACGCAGTATTTT

D: TRBD1
V: TRBV28
size: .
J: TRBJ2-5
CDR3: CASSLLAGGEGETQYF
DNA: TGTGCCAGCAGTTTATTGGCAGGGGGCGAAGGGGAGACCCAGTACTTC

D: .
V: TRBV6-5
size: .
J: TRBJ1-1
CDR3: CASSLQGSNTEAFF
DNA: TGTGCCAGCAGTTTGCAGGGATCGAACACTGAAGCTTTCTTT

D: TRBD2
V: TRBV7-9
size: .
J: TRBJ2-5
CDR3: CASSLATASGGRGETQYF
DNA: TGTGCCAGCAGCTTAGCGACGGCTAGCGGGGGCCGGGGAGAGACCCAGTACTTC

D: .
V: TRBV6-6
size: .
J: TRBJ2-2
CDR3: CASSFSGNTGELFF
DNA: TGTGCCAGCAGTTTCTCCGGGAACACCGGGGAGCTGTTTTTT

D: TRBD2
V: TRBV4-2
size: .
J: TRBJ2-1
CDR3: CASRSGGTEQFF
DNA: TGTGCCAGCCGTAGCGGGGGGACTGAGCAGTTCTTC

D: .
V: TRBV5-4
size: .
J: TRBJ1-1
CDR3: CASSQNTNTEAFF
DNA: TGTGCCAGCAGCCAGAACACAAACACTGAAGCTTTCTTT

D: TRBD1
V: TRBV25-1
size: .
J: TRBJ2-7
CDR3: CASRDRGPYEQYF
DNA: TGTGCCAGCAGAGACAGGGGGCCTTACGAGCAGTACTTC

D: .
V: TRBV19
size: .
J: TRBJ2-7
CDR3: CASSAQGSYEQYF
DNA: TGTGCCAGTAGTGCACAGGGCTCCTACGAGCAGTACTTC

D: TRBD1
V: TRBV9
size: .
J: TRBJ1-2
CDR3: CASSAQSGTGIVYTF
DNA: TGTGCCAGCAGCGCCCAATCCGGGACAGGGATCGTCTACACCTTC

D: .
V: TRBV7-8
size: few
J: TRBJ2-3
CDR3: CASSLRPQRPDTQYF
DNA: TGTGCCAGCAGCTTACGGCCTCAACGCCCAGATACGCAGTATTTT

D: TRBD1
V: TRBV7-2
size: .
J: TRBJ1-3
CDR3: CASSLALAGFDRDQIDTIYF
DNA: TGTGCCAGCAGCTTAGCACTAGCGGGGTTCGACAGGGACCAAATAGACACCATATATTTT

D: .
V: TRBV6-5
size: .
J: TRBJ2-7
CDR3: CASSSLQLYEQYF
DNA: TGTGCCAGCAGTTCTTTACAGCTCTACGAGCAGTACTTC

D: .
V: TRBV4-3
size: .
J: TRBJ1-1
CDR3: CASSQDAAAGLPAFF
DNA: TGCGCCAGCAGCCAAGATGCGGCGGCAGGGCTCCCAGCTTTCTTT

D: TRBD1
V: TRBV5-6
size: .
J: TRBJ1-1
CDR3: CASRLFAPGQGITEAFF
DNA: TGTGCCAGCAGATTGTTTGCTCCGGGACAGGGAATAACTGAAGCTTTCTTT

D: TRBD1
V: TRBV5-6
size: .
J: TRBJ1-5
CDR3: CASSPDRGDGNQPQHF
DNA: TGTGCCAGCAGCCCGGACAGGGGAGACGGCAATCAGCCCCAGCATTTT

D: .
V: TRBV30
size: .
J: TRBJ1-1
CDR3: CAWSETAEAFF
DNA: TGTGCCTGGAGTGAAACAGCTGAAGCTTTCTTT

D: .
V: TRBV9
size: .
J: TRBJ2-1
CDR3: CASSVEQNRGNEQFF
DNA: TGTGCCAGCAGCGTAGAACAAAATAGGGGGAATGAGCAGTTCTTC

D: TRBD1
V: TRBV7-2
size: .
J: TRBJ2-3
CDR3: CASSLRGRITDTQYF
DNA: TGTGCCAGCAGCTTAAGGGGGCGCATCACAGATACGCAGTATTTT

D: .
V: TRBV10-1
size: .
J: TRBJ1-1
CDR3: CASSRTVNTEAFF
DNA: TGCGCCAGCAGTCGGACGGTGAACACTGAAGCTTTCTTT

D: .
V: TRBV5-1
size: .
J: TRBJ2-3
CDR3: CASSLGGSSTDTQYF
DNA: TGCGCCAGCAGCTTGGGGGGGTCTAGCACAGATACGCAGTATTTT

D: TRBD1
V: TRBV7-3
size: .
J: TRBJ2-3
CDR3: CASSSTTRQGSTDTQYF
DNA: TGTGCCAGCAGCTCAACCACTCGACAGGGGAGCACAGATACGCAGTATTTT

D: .
V: TRBV28
size: .
J: TRBJ2-7
CDR3: CASSLTPTYEQYF
DNA: TGTGCCAGCTCCCTGACTCCTACTTACGAGCAGTACTTC

D: TRBD1
V: TRBV28
size: .
J: TRBJ1-6
CDR3: CASRHTHRGNYSPLHF
DNA: TGTGCCAGCAGACATACGCACAGGGGAAATTATTCACCCCTCCACTTT

D: .
V: TRBV28
size: .
J: TRBJ1-2
CDR3: CASSVGVVRRNYGYTF
DNA: TGTGCCAGCAGTGTTGGGGTGGTCCGGCGGAACTATGGCTACACCTTC

D: .
V: TRBV18
size: .
J: TRBJ2-2
CDR3: CASSPYEGTGELFF
DNA: TGTGCCAGCTCACCTTACGAGGGCACCGGGGAGCTGTTTTTT

D: .
V: TRBV2
size: .
J: TRBJ1-6
CDR3: CASSAQGDNSPLHF
DNA: TGTGCCAGCAGTGCCCAGGGAGATAATTCACCCCTCCACTTT

D: TRBD1
V: TRBV6-1
size: .
J: TRBJ1-1
CDR3: CASIPGQGIFTEAFF
DNA: TGTGCCAGCATCCCGGGACAGGGTATATTCACTGAAGCTTTCTTT